This T cell receptor beta chain was identified in a study of T cells in Graves' hyperthyroidism and ophthalmopathy. What was amplified from RNA transcripts were TCR beta CDR3 regions. TCR CDR3 regions were first amplified by RT-PCR with HTBI primers. TCRdb independently ran MiXCR on the multiplex PCR reads; one entry per CDR3 protein. Found here are around 800,000 distinct CDR3 sequences, roughly 40% of them singletons; the top ten hold approximately 8.7%. This clonotype was recorded only once. Its antigen remains unknown. The study's findings and limits: Ophthalmopathy, as predicted by the model, came a median roughly 6.5 months after the prediction.

Trimming left V 0 bases short and J 4 bases short, with 15 bases between. The CDR3 contains 15 residues. CDR1 is SQVTM, CDR2 ANQGSEA, per germline. The rearrangement links TRBV29-1 to TRBJ1-1; D is possibly TRBD1 (6 bases). Sequencing was performed on blood. This receptor was obtained from a man between 18 and 29 years old with Graves' hyperthyroidism. The CDR3 here is CSVEETQGRGTEAFF. The CDR3 coding sequence is TGCAGCGTTGAAGAGACGCAGGGGCGGGGCACTGAAGCTTTCTTT.